The T cell receptor (beta chain) described here comes from a study of type 1 regulatory T cells. TCRdb re-derived calls from the reads in MiXCR, one entry per CDR3 protein. The table has just over 14,000 distinct CDR3 sequences, roughly 15% seen once. Trimming removed 5 bases from V and 0 bases from J, with 12 bases in between. Per germline, CDR1 MNHEY and CDR2 SVGEGT. The CDR3 totals 15 residues. Of note for this clonotype: Its antigen is unidentified.

This sequence was found in a human donor in good health. This sequence joins TRBV6-2 or TRBV6-3 and TRBJ2-3; maybe TRBD2 (5 bases). The sample taken for sequencing was cultured T cells, either the whole culture or a sorted T cell fraction (not recorded which). The CDR3 nucleotides are TGTGCCAGCAGTCGCCCCGGGATTAGCACAGATACGCAGTATTTT. It encodes CASSRPGISTDTQYF.